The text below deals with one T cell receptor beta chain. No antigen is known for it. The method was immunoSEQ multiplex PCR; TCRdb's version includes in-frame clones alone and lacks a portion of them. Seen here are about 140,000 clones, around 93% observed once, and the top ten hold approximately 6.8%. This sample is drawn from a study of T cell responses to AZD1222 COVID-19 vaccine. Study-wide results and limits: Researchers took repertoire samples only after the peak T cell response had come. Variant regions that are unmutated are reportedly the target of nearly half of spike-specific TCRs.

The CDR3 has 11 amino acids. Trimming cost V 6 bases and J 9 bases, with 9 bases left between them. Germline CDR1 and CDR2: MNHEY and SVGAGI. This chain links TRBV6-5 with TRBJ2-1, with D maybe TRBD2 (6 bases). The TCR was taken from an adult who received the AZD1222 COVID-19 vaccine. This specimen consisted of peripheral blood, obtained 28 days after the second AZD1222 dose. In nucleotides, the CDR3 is TGTGCCAGCAGCCCCGGGGGTGAGCAGTTCTTC. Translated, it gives CASSPGGEQFF.